These 14 T cell receptor beta chains originate from one sample sequenced in a study of CXCR3-negative and CXCR3-positive naive CD8 T cells (dated by TCRdb to 2018 to 2020). General findings and caveats noted by the study authors: Compared with CXCR3-negative naive cells, CXCR3-positive naive cells had TRB CDR3s with higher hydrophobicity (lower Kidera factor 4), lower energy, and higher strength and volume indices.

Reads for this sample came from a NextSeq 550. The Human TCR Profiling Kit (MiLaboratory) was used to make UMI-labeled 5' RACE TRB cDNA libraries. TCRdb reprocessed the reads; each CDR3 protein sequence makes one entry, and DNA is unavailable. The sample's table covers tens of thousands of distinct CDR3 sequences. In total, the top ten clones hold 0.55% to 0.7% of the sample. The antigens these receptors bind are not known. Sequencing was performed on naive CXCR3+ CD8+ T cells from blood. The sample's cell subset or site label, in plain terms: CD45RO-CCR7+CD27+CD95- naive CD8+ T cells expressing CXCR3 (TNR3+). These TCRs come from a human donor in good health. Some clones in this sample may be carry-over from other donors' samples.

The chain employs TRBV10-3 and TRBJ2-3; TCRdb picks TRBD2, but there is no DNA to check that call. The CDR3 is 17 amino acids. The germline CDR1 and CDR2 sequences are ENHRY and SYGVKD. The CDR3 sequence is CAIGGDRLAPSTDTQYF.

The rearrangement links TRBV7-7 to TRBJ2-1. CDR1 is SSHAT, CDR2 FNYEAQ, per germline (reference sequence). This CDR3 has 13 amino acids. CDR3 loop: CASSLFDSWEQFF.

The gene calls are TRBV19 and TRBJ2-7; TCRdb picks TRBD1, but there is no DNA to check that call. Germline loops: CDR1 LNHDA, CDR2 SQIVND (reference sequence). The CDR3 length is 14 residues. CDR3 loop: CASSIWQGHYEQYF.

The V call is TRBV28, the J call TRBJ1-5. The CDR3 runs to 13 residues. Germline values: CDR1 MDHEN, CDR2 SYDVKM. The CDR3 region is CASWWDSGQHQHF.

This chain uses TRBV6-5 with TRBJ2-1; TCRdb lists TRBD2, though no DNA is available to test this call. This CDR3 is 15 amino acids long. The germline gives CDR1 MNHEY, CDR2 SVGAGI. The CDR3 protein is CASSRSSGRDNEQFF.

The chain links TRBV5-1 to TRBJ2-3; TCRdb picks TRBD2, but there is no DNA to check that call. The CDR3 covers 14 residues. From germline, CDR1 is SGHRS and CDR2 YFSETQ. The CDR3 loop is CATATREYEDTQYF.

The chain combines TRBV29-1 with TRBJ2-3; TCRdb selects TRBD2, and the lack of DNA leaves this call unchecked. Germline V gene lookup returns CDR1 SQVTM and CDR2 ANQGSEA. The CDR3 is 16 amino acids. The CDR3: CSVEGSSLASTDTQYF.

This rearrangement joins TRBV6-5 to TRBJ2-2; absent DNA, TCRdb's TRBD2 call cannot be checked. Germline V gene data show CDR1 as MNHEY and CDR2 as SVGAGI. The CDR3 sequence is 16 residues long. This chain's CDR3 is CASSLRRERNTGELFF.

The CDR3 loop reads CASSLSGQGPSYEQYF. The chain couples TRBV27 to TRBJ2-7; checking the TCRdb D call of TRBD2 is not possible without DNA. The CDR3 sequence is 16 residues long. CDR1 is MNHEY, CDR2 SMNVEV, per germline (reference sequence).

This chain links TRBV18 with TRBJ2-7; TCRdb names TRBD1, which stays unverified in the absence of DNA. The CDR3 consists of 16 residues. The germline V gene has CDR1 KGHSH and CDR2 LQKENI. CDR3 sequence: CASSPKAAPLSYEQYF.

This chain connects TRBV30 to TRBJ1-1; TCRdb calls TRBD1, which cannot be checked without DNA. CDR1 is GTSNPN, CDR2 SVGIG, per germline (reference sequence). CDR3 length: 13 amino acids. The CDR3 loop is CAWSWGINTEAFF.

V is TRBV12-3 or TRBV12-4 and J is TRBJ2-1; TCRdb outputs TRBD1, but without DNA this stays unchecked. CDR3 length: 16 residues. The CDR3 sequence: CASTPSLGGGPNEQFF.

The chain has TRBV21-1 and TRBJ2-2. TRBV21-1 is marked as a pseudogene. The CDR3 is 12 residues long. The CDR3 loop reads CASILNTGELFF.

V gene TRBV28 combines with J gene TRBJ1-5; with no DNA, the TCRdb D assignment of TRBD1 cannot be verified. The length of the CDR3 is 16 residues. Germline lookup yields CDR1 MDHEN and CDR2 SYDVKM. CDR3 sequence: CASSFFSGGSNQPQHF.